This T cell receptor beta chain was identified in a study of PD-L1 blockade in urothelial cancer. Whole-study context: Patients' prior chemotherapy regimens numbered 0 to 3. After treatment start, blood was analyzed at 3 weeks (second dose) and at 6 weeks. The study recovered a median of 141,255 T cells per blood sample.

Repertoires were generated with immunoSEQ multiplex PCR, while TCRdb's copy carries only in-frame clones and drops some. Here the sample spans 55,000 to 70,000 clones, roughly 86% being singletons. This clonotype originated in a man between 45 and 60 years old with urothelial cancer. Sequenced here: PBMCs, sampled around atezolizumab (anti-PD-L1) treatment.

In DNA, the CDR3 is TGTGCCGCCGGGTCCAGGGGAGCGGCTAACGACACAGATACGCAGTATTTT. This sequence encodes CAAGSRGAANDTDTQYF. V and J are TRBV12-5 and TRBJ2-3, with D perhaps TRBD1 (6 bases). Per germline, CDR1 LGHNT and CDR2 FRNRAP. The CDR3 consists of 17 residues.